This TCR beta chain was recorded in a study of T-cell memory formation after mild COVID-19. Study overall: TCR clusters showed largely donor specificity. Study outcomes and limitations: In pre-infection memory, a portion of responding clones appeared, which suggested that cross-reactive memory joined.

This clonotype was seen more than once but under ten times. The antigen remains unidentified. Looked up from germline, CDR1 is MNHEY and CDR2 is SVGAGI. This CDR3 region has 16 residues. V was shortened by 6 bases and J by 0 bases, with 16 bases between the two germline ends. The TCR alpha and TCR beta cDNA libraries, bearing sample barcodes and UMIs, were generated by 5'RACE using constant-segment primers. TCRdb processed the 5' RACE reads anew with MiXCR; each CDR3 protein has one entry. The sample includes under 300,000 distinct CDR3 sequences, roughly 8% of them seen just once. This receptor was obtained from a man in his late teens or twenties who had mild COVID-19 (a few samples of this study predate the infection). Cell type and time point are not known. The rearrangement links TRBV6-5 to TRBJ2-3; TRBD1 might be the D (6 bases). The source material was PBMCs or a T cell subset sorted from them (not recorded which). The CDR3 loop reads CASRSTGTWSTDTQYF. CDR3 bases: TGTGCCAGCAGGTCGACCGGGACATGGAGCACAGATACGCAGTATTTT.